This T cell receptor beta chain was recorded in a study of blood T cell repertoires in COVID-19. The CDR3 has 16 residues. Trimming stripped 0 bases from V and 0 bases from J, with 12 bases between. In germline, CDR1 is MNHEY, CDR2 SVGAGI. Here immunoSEQ multiplex PCR was the method, and the copy in TCRdb shows in-frame clones only, minus some. In the table there are 270,000 or so clones, just under 90% of which are singletons. This chain joins TRBV6-5 and TRBJ2-7, with D possibly being TRBD2 (6 bases). This sequence originates from a woman aged 30 to 39 with acute COVID-19. Specimen: PBMCs or T cells enriched from blood (not recorded which). The CDR3 coding sequence is TGTGCCAGCAGTTACTCGAGCGGGTGGGGCTCCTACGAGCAGTACTTC. Protein sequence: CASSYSSGWGSYEQYF.